Listed below are T cell receptor beta chains from one sample, sequenced in a study of blood T cell repertoires in COVID-19. Sequenced by immunoSEQ multiplex PCR; TCRdb stores in-frame clones only, minus some. The data show some 230,000 clones, 75% to 90% seen once. Sequencing used peripheral blood. All receptors derive from an elderly woman with COVID-19, enrolled during active disease. CDR3s leave out the opening cysteine and the closing phenylalanine or tryptophan. Each record gives: V gene, clone size, J gene, CDR3 protein. Only some rows state a clone size, as once, few, many or a class for expanded clones.

V gene: TRBV6-5; clone size: .; J gene: TRBJ1-6; CDR3 protein: ASSYSYSPLH
V gene: TRBV5-6; clone size: .; J gene: TRBJ2-7; CDR3 protein: ASSLLLAGAAYEQY
V gene: TRBV19; clone size: .; J gene: TRBJ1-5; CDR3 protein: ASRHGSQPQH
V gene: TRBV7-2; clone size: .; J gene: TRBJ2-7; CDR3 protein: ASSLGGLGSGSPY
V gene: TRBV5-1; clone size: .; J gene: TRBJ2-5; CDR3 protein: ASSLGQGRETQY
V gene: TRBV11-2; clone size: few; J gene: TRBJ2-1; CDR3 protein: ASSFVRRLAGAYNEQF
V gene: TRBV12-3/TRBV12-4; clone size: .; J gene: TRBJ1-5; CDR3 protein: ASSEVRRAQH
V gene: TRBV23-1; clone size: .; J gene: TRBJ1-5; CDR3 protein: ASTRGQPQH
V gene: TRBV10-3; clone size: .; J gene: TRBJ1-1; CDR3 protein: AICAGADTEAF
V gene: TRBV5-1; clone size: .; J gene: TRBJ1-2; CDR3 protein: ASSFGQGGYGYT
V gene: TRBV7-2; clone size: .; J gene: TRBJ1-6; CDR3 protein: ASSLLQGAGSSPLH
V gene: TRBV15; clone size: once; J gene: TRBJ1-5; CDR3 protein: ATSRTGREGQPQH
V gene: TRBV9; clone size: .; J gene: TRBJ2-7; CDR3 protein: ASSGTGWGQY
V gene: TRBV4-3; clone size: .; J gene: TRBJ2-1; CDR3 protein: ASSQESNRGNNEQF
V gene: TRBV9; clone size: .; J gene: TRBJ1-4; CDR3 protein: ASSVAAVPTGRLF
V gene: TRBV11-3; clone size: .; J gene: TRBJ2-7; CDR3 protein: ASSLGGTSSQEQY
V gene: TRBV6-5; clone size: .; J gene: TRBJ1-1; CDR3 protein: ASSYATGGGTEAF
V gene: TRBV28; clone size: .; J gene: TRBJ1-2; CDR3 protein: ASRLLGTGVNYGYT
V gene: TRBV27; clone size: .; J gene: TRBJ2-2; CDR3 protein: ASNYWGGDRRSTGELF
V gene: TRBV28; clone size: .; J gene: TRBJ1-1; CDR3 protein: ASSFSPRDSEAF
V gene: TRBV4-2; clone size: .; J gene: TRBJ1-3; CDR3 protein: ASSQSTGAWRGNTIY
V gene: TRBV2; clone size: .; J gene: TRBJ1-1; CDR3 protein: ASPGTRGNTEAF
V gene: TRBV28; clone size: .; J gene: TRBJ1-2; CDR3 protein: ASSLLTRGYT
V gene: TRBV5-1; clone size: .; J gene: TRBJ2-1; CDR3 protein: ASSLAAGTISYNEQF
V gene: TRBV18; clone size: .; J gene: TRBJ1-1; CDR3 protein: ASSLTLDRGTEAF
V gene: TRBV27; clone size: .; J gene: TRBJ1-5; CDR3 protein: ASRKGQGDQPQH
V gene: TRBV6-5; clone size: .; J gene: TRBJ2-7; CDR3 protein: ASSSPVYEQY
V gene: TRBV11-1; clone size: .; J gene: TRBJ2-2; CDR3 protein: ASSLRGELF
V gene: TRBV24-1; clone size: .; J gene: TRBJ2-1; CDR3 protein: ATSDATGGHFNEQF
V gene: TRBV4-3; clone size: once; J gene: TRBJ2-5; CDR3 protein: ASSQDSQGRETQY
V gene: TRBV21-1; clone size: .; J gene: TRBJ1-1; CDR3 protein: ASSKAGTGILMNTEAF
V gene: TRBV27; clone size: .; J gene: TRBJ2-7; CDR3 protein: ASRRTGTYEQY
V gene: TRBV2; clone size: .; J gene: TRBJ2-3; CDR3 protein: ASTSGTSGRTDTQY
V gene: TRBV6-4; clone size: .; J gene: TRBJ2-1; CDR3 protein: ASSAQQGANEQF
V gene: TRBV6-4; clone size: .; J gene: TRBJ1-1; CDR3 protein: ASSHRGEAF
V gene: TRBV6-5; clone size: .; J gene: TRBJ1-2; CDR3 protein: ASRPRNYGYT
V gene: TRBV10-1; clone size: .; J gene: TRBJ2-5; CDR3 protein: ASSELTSGGPKTQY
V gene: TRBV19; clone size: .; J gene: TRBJ2-5; CDR3 protein: ASSIWRGGVQETQY
V gene: TRBV7-9; clone size: .; J gene: TRBJ1-1; CDR3 protein: ASSRTGLTEAF
V gene: TRBV19; clone size: .; J gene: TRBJ1-2; CDR3 protein: ASTTRDRGLYGYT